The 14 T cell receptor beta chains below were found in one sample sequenced in a study of blood T cell repertoires in COVID-19. The table came from immunoSEQ multiplex PCR; TCRdb's copy has only in-frame clones and leaves some out. This table has about 100,000 clones, 80% to 95% appearing once. Material: peripheral blood. The receptors were sampled from a man aged 55 to 69 with acute or convalescent COVID-19.

This chain joins TRBV19 and TRBJ1-6; tentatively, D is TRBD1 (6 bases). There are 13 residues in the CDR3. V lost 6 bases to trimming and J lost 7 bases, with 10 bases between them. Germline lookup yields CDR1 LNHDA and CDR2 SQIVND (reference sequence). DNA for the CDR3: TGTGCCAGTAGGGACAGTAACAATTCACCCCTCCACTTT. Protein product: CASRDSNNSPLHF.

This chain connects TRBV2 to TRBJ1-2, with D uncertain. This CDR3 spans 13 amino acids. V lost 11 bases and J lost 0, with 13 bases in between. The germline V gene has CDR1 SNHLY and CDR2 FYNNEI. The CDR3 DNA sequence: TGTGCCTCAAAACTGGGCACTAACTATGGCTACACCTTC. Protein: CASKLGTNYGYTF.

CDR3: CASRYSPTGNYEQYF. In DNA, the CDR3 is TGTGCCAGCAGGTACAGTCCTACGGGAAACTACGAGCAGTACTTC. The V and J genes are TRBV6-5 and TRBJ2-7, with a weak D call TRBD2 (5 bases). Looked up from germline, CDR1 is MNHEY and CDR2 is SVGAGI. V dropped 6 bases and J dropped 3 bases, with 18 bases sitting between them. The CDR3 is 15 residues long.

The V gene is TRBV5-1, the J gene TRBJ2-7; a weak D match, TRBD2 (5 bases). The germline V gene has CDR1 SGHRS and CDR2 YFSETQ. CDR3 size: 14 residues. V dropped 0 bases and J dropped 6 bases, with 13 bases sitting between them. CDR3 in amino acids: CASSLDPSQSEQYF. The CDR3 DNA is TGCGCCAGCAGCTTGGACCCTAGCCAGAGCGAGCAGTACTTC.

The rearrangement links TRBV12-3 or TRBV12-4 to TRBJ2-5; D is unclear. The CDR3 is made up of 12 amino acids. V lost 5 bases, J lost 5 bases, and 9 bases lay in between. This chain's CDR3 is CASSLRWETQYF. CDR3 sequence (DNA): TGTGCCAGCAGTCTCCGGTGGGAGACCCAGTACTTC.

The rearrangement joins TRBV28 to TRBJ2-1; perhaps TRBD2 as D (5 bases). In germline, CDR1 is MDHEN, CDR2 SYDVKM. V lost 4 bases and J 2 bases, leaving 12 bases between the germline ends. This CDR3 spans 15 amino acids. The CDR3 is CASSSSGYTYNEQFF. The DNA of the CDR3 is TGTGCCAGCAGTTCCAGCGGTTACACCTACAATGAGCAGTTCTTC.

The chain recombines TRBV3-1 (or the pseudogene TRBV3-2) with TRBJ1-1; maybe TRBD1 (5 bases). The CDR3 length is 15 residues. Looked up from germline, CDR1 is LGHDT and CDR2 is YNNKEL (reference sequence). The V end was cut by 0 bases, the J end by 6 bases, with 14 bases between. CDR3 in DNA: TGTGCCAGCAGCCAAGATTTAGGGGCGGTGTCTGAAGCTTTCTTT. Encoded protein: CASSQDLGAVSEAFF.

V usage is TRBV28 and J usage is TRBJ2-7; perhaps TRBD1 as D (6 bases). V lost 4 bases, J lost 5 bases, and 21 bases lay in between. The CDR3 is 16 residues long. Germline CDR1 is MDHEN and CDR2 is SYDVKM. The CDR3 DNA follows: TGTGCCAGCAGTTCTATCCAGGGGCCGCGTAGGAACGAGCAGTACTTC. Translation gives CASSSIQGPRRNEQYF.

CDR3 protein: CASSRGLAGVNEQFF. CDR3 nucleotide sequence: TGTGCCAGCAGCCGAGGACTAGCGGGAGTCAATGAGCAGTTCTTC. The chain is built from TRBV7-3 and TRBJ2-1, with TRBD2 matching over 13 bases. This CDR3 comprises 15 residues. The ends lost 5 bases at V and 6 bases at J; junction bases unmatched: 4. Germline CDR1 is SGHTA and CDR2 is FQGTGA.

This chain joins TRBV28 and TRBJ2-7, with TRBD1 as a possible D gene (6 bases). The V gene lost 5 bases and the J gene lost 1 base, with 12 bases spanning the gap. The CDR3 extends over 14 amino acids. CDR1 MDHEN and CDR2 SYDVKM come from the germline V gene. CDR3 sequence (DNA): TGTGCCAGCAGTACCGGGACACTGTCCTACGAGCAGTACTTC. Protein product: CASSTGTLSYEQYF.

This rearrangement joins TRBV6-1 to TRBJ1-2; possibly TRBD1 for D (6 bases). Trimming took 1 base from V and 5 from J, leaving 8 bases between them. From germline, CDR1 is MNHNS and CDR2 SASEGT. There are 13 residues in the CDR3. The CDR3 here is CASSEVRGYGYTF. The CDR3 coding sequence is TGTGCCAGCAGTGAAGTGAGGGGGTATGGCTACACCTTC.

This clone has more than one count but fewer than ten. The chain uses TRBV11-3 and TRBJ1-1; possible D gene TRBD1, 6 bases. From germline, CDR1 is SGHNT and CDR2 YENEEA. Trimming stripped 1 base from V and 1 base from J, with 7 bases between. The CDR3 loop spans 14 amino acids. The DNA for the CDR3 is TGTGCCAGCAGCTTAGTCAGGGGGAACACTGAAGCTTTCTTT. This gives the protein CASSLVRGNTEAFF.

The chain joins TRBV4-2 to TRBJ2-1; 15 positions agree with TRBD2. Trimming cost V 0 bases and J 8 bases; bases outside gene matches: 2. Looked up from germline, CDR1 is LGHNA and CDR2 is YNFKEQ. The CDR3 extends over 16 amino acids. This CDR3 is CASSQERTSGRDEQFF. The CDR3 DNA reads as TGTGCCAGCAGCCAAGAGCGGACTAGCGGGAGGGATGAGCAGTTCTTC.

V gene TRBV7-9 combines with J gene TRBJ1-2; 8 bases match TRBD1. This CDR3 has 12 amino acids. Germline lookup yields CDR1 SEHNR and CDR2 FQNEAQ (reference sequence). V dropped 5 bases and J dropped 8; count of bases not matched to a gene: 4. This chain's CDR3 is CASSPDRAGYTF. The DNA for the CDR3 is TGTGCCAGCAGCCCGGACAGGGCCGGCTACACCTTC.